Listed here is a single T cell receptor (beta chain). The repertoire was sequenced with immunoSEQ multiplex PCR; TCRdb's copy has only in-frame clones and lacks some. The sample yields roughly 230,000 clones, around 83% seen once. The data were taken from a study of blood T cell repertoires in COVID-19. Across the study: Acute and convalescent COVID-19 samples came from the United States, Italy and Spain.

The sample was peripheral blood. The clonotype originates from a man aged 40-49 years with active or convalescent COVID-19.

The CDR3 DNA is TGTGCCAGCAGTGGACAGCCCGCCATGAACACTGAAGCTTTCTTT. Translated, it gives CASSGQPAMNTEAFF. This chain connects TRBV2 to TRBJ1-1; D is perhaps TRBD1 (5 bases). Germline V gene lookup returns CDR1 SNHLY and CDR2 FYNNEI. Between the trimmed V and J ends, which lost 4 bases and 0 bases, there was a span of 12 bases. The CDR3 loop spans 15 amino acids.